These 28 T cell receptor beta chains came from one sample sequenced in a study of blood T cell repertoires in COVID-19. The repertoire was sequenced with immunoSEQ multiplex PCR; TCRdb's copy has only in-frame clones and lacks some. The data show around 700,000 clones, around 90% seen once. Sequencing was done on a sample of peripheral blood. These receptors came from a woman aged 18-30 years with acute or convalescent COVID-19.

V and J are TRBV3-1 (or the pseudogene TRBV3-2) and TRBJ1-1; 7 bases map to TRBD1. CDR1 is LGHDT, CDR2 YNNKEL, per germline (reference sequence). The CDR3 loop spans 15 amino acids. V dropped 4 bases and J dropped 0; count of bases not matched to a gene: 5. The CDR3 DNA follows: TGTGCCAGCAGCCCCGGGACAGCCATGAACACTGAAGCTTTCTTT. Amino acid sequence: CASSPGTAMNTEAFF.

The sample holds a few counts of this clone. CDR3 sequence: CASSILQRQGEAFF. CDR3 nucleotide sequence: TGTGCCAGCAGCATACTACAGAGACAGGGGGAAGCTTTCTTT. V and J are TRBV11-2 and TRBJ1-1; the match to TRBD1 covers 8 bases. The junction had 10 bases not matched to a gene; V was cut back by 5 bases and J by 8 bases. Germline lookup yields CDR1 SGHAT and CDR2 FQNNGV. The CDR3 covers 14 residues.

The rearrangement joins TRBV6-5 to TRBJ1-2; 7 bases are a match to TRBD1. This CDR3 spans 14 amino acids. CDR1 and CDR2 (germline): MNHEY, SVGAGI. The V and J ends lost 9 bases and 4 bases, in that order; junction bases with no gene match: 11. The CDR3 bases are TGTGCCAGTACACCGACAGGGCTTTCCTATGGCTACACCTTC. This gives the protein CASTPTGLSYGYTF.

V usage is TRBV12-3 or TRBV12-4 and J usage is TRBJ2-7; D call uncertain. The CDR3 is 11 amino acids. The germline V and J ends were trimmed by 3 bases and 6 bases, with 6 bases remaining between them. In DNA, the CDR3 is TGTGCCAGCAGTTTTGGGCCCGAGCAGTACTTC. Translation gives CASSFGPEQYF.

The J gene is TRBJ1-5, the V gene TRBV7-8; TRBD1 agrees at 10 bases. Looked up from germline, CDR1 is SGHVS and CDR2 is FQNEAQ. The V gene end was trimmed by 2 bases and the J gene end by 5 bases; junction bases not matched to a gene: 6. The CDR3 extends over 16 amino acids. Written as DNA, the CDR3 is TGTGCCAGCAGCTTAAAGGGGACAGGGGACTATCAGCCCCAGCATTTT. Its protein is CASSLKGTGDYQPQHF.

This chain joins TRBV27 and TRBJ2-3; possibly TRBD2 for D (5 bases). Germline CDR1 and CDR2: MNHEY and SMNVEV (reference sequence). Trimming took off 6 bases at V and 0 bases at J, with 7 bases between the two ends. The CDR3 extends over 13 amino acids. The CDR3 DNA sequence: TGTGCCAGCAGCGGCGGGAGCACAGATACGCAGTATTTT. Encoded protein: CASSGGSTDTQYF.

The chain links TRBV5-1 to TRBJ1-1, with D perhaps TRBD1 (6 bases). This CDR3 comprises 16 residues. Germline values: CDR1 SGHRS, CDR2 YFSETQ. Trimming shortened V by 4 bases and J by 0 bases, and 16 bases separated the two germline ends. CDR3 bases: TGCGCCAGCAGCCAGGGCCGGGGGGGCATGAACACTGAAGCTTTCTTT. Translating it yields CASSQGRGGMNTEAFF.

The rearrangement joins TRBV29-1 to TRBJ1-5; no firm D call. This CDR3 has 13 amino acids. Germline V lookup: CDR1 SQVTM, CDR2 ANQGSEA. Trimming took off 4 bases at V and 6 bases at J, with 13 bases between the two ends. The CDR3 coding sequence is TGCAGCGTTGGCCCGGGGTTGACTCAGCCCCAGCATTTT. Translating it yields CSVGPGLTQPQHF.

The chain joins TRBV27 to TRBJ2-1; 7 nucleotides agree with TRBD1. V was pared by 3 bases and J by 5 bases, with 4 bases of the junction left unmatched. CDR3 length equals 14 residues. The germline V gene encodes CDR1 MNHEY and CDR2 SMNVEV (reference sequence). CDR3 protein: CASSLRDSNNEQFF. Written as DNA, the CDR3 is TGTGCCAGCAGTTTGAGGGACAGTAACAATGAGCAGTTCTTC.

This sequence joins TRBV27 and TRBJ1-2; D is ambiguous. Trimming took off 5 bases at V and 7 bases at J, with 20 bases between the two ends. The V gene's germline CDR1 is MNHEY and CDR2 SMNVEV (reference sequence). This CDR3 contains 15 residues. This CDR3 is CASSPRDLSTGGYTF. The CDR3, as DNA: TGTGCCAGCAGTCCTAGAGACCTCAGCACGGGTGGCTACACCTTC.

The V and J genes are TRBV19 and TRBJ1-2, with D possibly being TRBD1 (6 bases). The CDR3 extends over 12 amino acids. The germline gives CDR1 LNHDA, CDR2 SQIVND (reference sequence). The V end was cut by 1 base, the J end by 13 bases, with 13 bases between. CDR3 bases: TGTGCCAGTAGTATAGGTGCGGGGGCCCTCACCTTC. Amino acid sequence: CASSIGAGALTF.

The J gene is TRBJ1-1, the V gene TRBV7-8; possible D gene TRBD1, 6 bases. The germline V gene encodes CDR1 SGHVS and CDR2 FQNEAQ. The length of the CDR3 is 15 residues. V lost 0 bases, J lost 8 bases, and 16 bases lay in between. CDR3 sequence (DNA): TGTGCCAGCAGCTTAGCGTTTTATAAGGACAGCGAAGCTTTCTTT. This codes for CASSLAFYKDSEAFF.

This chain uses TRBV2 with TRBJ1-2; a possible D gene is TRBD1 (6 bases). CDR1 is SNHLY, CDR2 FYNNEI, per germline. V was trimmed by 6 bases and J by 10 bases, leaving 18 bases between them. The CDR3 loop spans 13 amino acids. DNA for the CDR3: TGTGCCAGCAGAAAGGGGGAAAGTTCGGTCTACACCTTC. Its translation: CASRKGESSVYTF.

The chain employs TRBV11-2 and TRBJ2-1; TRBD2 is a possible D gene (6 bases). Trimming cost V 5 bases and J 0 bases, with 14 bases left between them. Germline V lookup: CDR1 SGHAT, CDR2 FQNNGV. The CDR3 contains 16 residues. The CDR3: CASSGGASGSYNEQFF. The CDR3 DNA reads TGTGCCAGCAGCGGCGGGGCCTCGGGCTCCTACAATGAGCAGTTCTTC.

This clone occurred once. The rearrangement links TRBV5-1 to TRBJ1-2; 12 nucleotides agree with TRBD1. Germline trimming cut 3 bases from V and 8 bases from J; bases unmatched to any gene: 14. This CDR3 region has 17 residues. Germline V gene sequence: CDR1 SGHRS, CDR2 YFSETQ. The CDR3: CASSSQPPGQGAPGYTF. The DNA for the CDR3 is TGCGCCAGCAGCTCGCAGCCACCGGGACAGGGGGCACCCGGCTACACCTTC. Full variable domain (outside the CDR3, taken from reference TRBV5-1 and TRBJ1-2): KAGVTQTPRYLIKTRGQQVTLSCSPISGHRSVSWYQQTPGQGLQFLFEYFSETQRNKGNFPGRFSGRQFSNSRSEMNVSTLELGDSALYLCASSSQPPGQGAPGYTFGSGTRLTVV.

The J gene is TRBJ1-2, the V gene TRBV2; 12 nucleotides agree with TRBD1. The CDR3 runs 13 residues. Trimming cost V 6 bases and J 7 bases; bases outside gene matches: 3. Germline V gene sequence: CDR1 SNHLY, CDR2 FYNNEI. The CDR3 nucleotides read TGTGCCAGCAGAGGGACAGGGGGCGGTGGCTACACCTTC. Its protein is CASRGTGGGGYTF.

The chain combines TRBV27 with TRBJ1-3; D remains unclear. This CDR3 is built from 14 residues. The germline V gene encodes CDR1 MNHEY and CDR2 SMNVEV (reference sequence). The ends were cut back, 3 bases at V and 1 base at J, with 7 bases in the middle. The chain's CDR3 is CASSLKRSGNTIYF. CDR3 nucleotide sequence: TGTGCCAGCAGTTTGAAGCGGTCTGGAAACACCATATATTTT.

A word on this clone: One end of the junction is discordant with germline, which a read error may explain. V usage is TRBV2 and J usage is TRBJ1-5; D is perhaps TRBD1 (5 bases). The germline V gene has CDR1 SNHLY and CDR2 FYNNEI. The CDR3 is 14 amino acids. The CDR3 sequence is CASSDRGGNQPQHF. The CDR3 nucleotides read TGTGCCAGCAGTGATAGGGGCGGGAATCAACCCCAGCATTTT.

The V gene is TRBV11-2, the J gene TRBJ1-2, with D possibly TRBD1 on 6 matching bases. The V end lost 5 bases, the J end lost 2 bases, and 15 bases lay between the germline ends. Germline-derived CDR1 and CDR2 are SGHAT and FQNNGV. The CDR3 extends over 15 amino acids. As DNA, the CDR3 is TGTGCCAGCAGCATAGGAGGGCAGGGGAACTATGGCTACACCTTC. This translates into CASSIGGQGNYGYTF.

This clone has just one count. The chain has TRBV6-4 and TRBJ2-3; 8 bases are shared with TRBD2. From germline, CDR1 is MRHNA and CDR2 SNTAGT. The V segment lost 10 bases and the J segment 4 bases; nucleotides outside the gene matches: 10. There are 14 residues in the CDR3. DNA for the CDR3: TGTGCCACCGCTCGGACTAGCAGTGCAGATACGCAGTATTTT. This encodes CATARTSSADTQYF.

The J gene is TRBJ2-7, the V gene TRBV12-5; 7 nucleotides match TRBD1. The CDR3 contains 15 residues. Germline V gene sequence: CDR1 LGHNT, CDR2 FRNRAP. V shed 4 bases and J 4 bases; nucleotides not matched to a gene: 10. CDR3 protein: CASGSPDRAPYEQYF. The CDR3 region has the DNA TGTGCTAGTGGTTCGCCAGACAGGGCCCCATACGAGCAGTACTTC.

J is TRBJ1-4 and V is TRBV25-1, with D possibly TRBD1 on 6 matching bases. V was cut by 2 bases and J by 8 bases, with 21 bases left in between. The CDR3 sequence is 17 residues long. From germline, CDR1 is MGHDK and CDR2 SYGVNS. This CDR3 is CASSELTPGEYSEKLFF. The CDR3 nucleotides read TGTGCCAGCAGTGAACTGACCCCAGGGGAGTATAGCGAAAAACTGTTTTTT. Looking up the rest from reference TRBV25-1 and TRBJ1-4 gives the full variable domain: EADIYQTPRYLVIGTGKKITLECSQTMGHDKMYWYQQDPGMELHLIHYSYGVNSTEKGDLSSESTVSRIRTEHFPLTLESARPSHTSQYLCASSELTPGEYSEKLFFGSGTQLSVL.

The chain is built from TRBV5-6 and TRBJ1-3, with TRBD1 matching 8 bases. CDR1 is SGHDT, CDR2 YYEEEE, per germline. The CDR3 has 16 residues. V was clipped by 4 bases and J by 0 bases; unmatched bases: 6. CDR3 bases: TGTGCCAGCAGCGCGGACAGGGCCAGCTCTGGAAACACCATATATTTT. This codes for CASSADRASSGNTIYF.

The chain recombines TRBV4-2 with TRBJ1-1; no clear D. Germline V gene data show CDR1 as LGHNA and CDR2 as YNFKEQ. The CDR3 covers 13 residues. V was cut by 0 bases and J by 10 bases, with 12 bases left in between. As DNA, the CDR3 is TGTGCCAGCAGCCAAGATGGCGGTGGTGGAGCTTTCTTT. Residues: CASSQDGGGGAFF.

The chain has TRBV23-1 and TRBJ1-2; possible D gene TRBD1, 6 bases. TRBV23-1 is reported as an ORF; its role is uncertain. The CDR3 loop spans 14 amino acids. V gave up 6 bases and J gave up 2 bases, with 13 bases separating them. CDR3 amino acids: CASSAQGSNYGYTF. In nucleotides, the CDR3 is TGCGCCAGCAGCGCACAGGGCAGCAACTATGGCTACACCTTC.

V is TRBV9 and J is TRBJ2-3, with 12 bases aligning to TRBD2. J lost 1 base, V lost 4 bases, and 4 bases had no gene match. The CDR3 contains 16 residues. Germline lookup yields CDR1 SGDLS and CDR2 YYNGEE. CDR3 sequence (DNA): TGTGCCAGCAGCCCTAGCGGGGGGGCCGGCACAGATACGCAGTATTTT. Protein: CASSPSGGAGTDTQYF.

The CDR3 DNA sequence: TGTGCCAGCAGCCCAAACCGGGAGTCCTCCTACGAGCAGTACTTC. As protein: CASSPNRESSYEQYF. The genes are TRBV27 and TRBJ2-7; maybe TRBD2 (6 bases). This CDR3 contains 15 residues. The germline gives CDR1 MNHEY, CDR2 SMNVEV (reference sequence). Trimming took off 6 bases at V and 0 bases at J, with 15 bases between the two ends.

The rearrangement joins TRBV4-1 to TRBJ2-1, with D perhaps TRBD2 (6 bases). CDR1 MGHRA and CDR2 YSYEKL come from the germline V gene. This CDR3 contains 17 residues. The ends were cut back, 0 bases at V and 0 bases at J, with 12 bases in the middle. CDR3 sequence: CASSQDDPRGSYNEQFF. CDR3 bases: TGCGCCAGCAGCCAAGACGATCCGCGGGGCTCCTACAATGAGCAGTTCTTC.